The clone carrying this T cell receptor (beta chain) turned up a few times. Its antigen is not known. Its ends do not fully match the called genes, so a read error is possible. Germline CDR1 reads SGHTA; CDR2 reads FQGNSA. This CDR3 has 12 residues. This sample was included in a study of metastatic and nonmetastatic thyroid tumors. Study-level information: Peripheral blood and tumor or nodule samples from malignant and benign thyroid patients were compared. Study conclusions and caveats: Benign nodules reportedly had significantly lower TCR beta diversity than malignant thyroid tumors in blood and tumor.

Patients were all untreated before their thyroid surgery. Original data processing: CDR3 differences across clinicopathological groups were used to build a distant-metastasis classifier for papillary thyroid cancer. TCRdb re-called the PCR reads with MiXCR. The V and J calls reflect TCRdb's pipeline rather than the authors' work. The table records 12,000 to 15,000 clones, approximately 24% of them present only once. Sequencing input: tumor tissue. The chain carries TRBV7-2 and TRBJ1-3, with 10 bases that match TRBD1. This clonotype was obtained from a female donor with papillary thyroid cancer or a benign thyroid nodule (not recorded which). Some clones in this sample may be carry-over from other donors' samples. The CDR3 region has the DNA TGTGCCAGCAGCCGTGACAGGGGGCTCTTCCATTTT. This sequence encodes CASSRDRGLFHF.